The 21 T cell receptor beta chains below all came from one sample that was sequenced in a study of blood T cell repertoires in COVID-19. The table came from immunoSEQ multiplex PCR; TCRdb's copy has only in-frame clones and leaves some out. The sample holds about 230,000 clones; roughly four fifths are singletons and the top ten take approximately 4.8%. The material sequenced was peripheral blood. Source of these receptors: a man between 45 and 60 years old with active or convalescent COVID-19.

This chain links TRBV9 with TRBJ1-2; D is uncertain. This CDR3 contains 14 residues. The germline CDR1 and CDR2 sequences are SGDLS and YYNGEE. V shed 0 bases and J shed 2 bases, with 8 bases lying between them. In DNA, the CDR3 is TGTGCCAGCAGCGTAGCTGGCGGGAACTATGGCTACACCTTC. It translates to CASSVAGGNYGYTF. Full variable domain (rest looked up from reference TRBV9 and TRBJ1-2): DSGVTQTPKHLITATGQRVTLRCSPRSGDLSVYWYQQSLDQGLQFLIQYYNGEERAKGNILERFSAQQFPDLHSELNLSSLELGDSALYFCASSVAGGNYGYTFGSGTRLTVV.

The chain has TRBV3-1 (or the pseudogene TRBV3-2) and TRBJ1-1, with 10 bases lining up with TRBD1. The CDR3 is made up of 13 amino acids. With 1 base clipped from V and 11 bases from J, the junction kept 4 bases outside the gene matches. From germline, CDR1 is LGHDT and CDR2 YNNKEL (reference sequence). DNA of the CDR3: TGTGCCAGCAGCCAAGGGTCGGACAGGGGGGCTTTCTTT. As protein: CASSQGSDRGAFF.

The rearrangement links TRBV4-3 to TRBJ1-4, with D unresolved. CDR3 length: 13 amino acids. Germline V lookup: CDR1 LGHNA, CDR2 YSLEER. V gave up 3 bases and J gave up 12 bases, with 14 bases separating them. CDR3 protein: CASSQGRSIELFF. The CDR3 bases are TGCGCCAGCAGCCAGGGCAGGTCGATAGAACTGTTTTTT.

V and J are TRBV28 and TRBJ1-1; the D gene is possibly TRBD1 (5 bases). The germline V gene has CDR1 MDHEN and CDR2 SYDVKM. The CDR3 runs to 12 residues. Trimming stripped 3 bases from V and 8 bases from J, with 10 bases between. The CDR3 DNA follows: TGTGCCAGCAGTTTGGGGCCCTCCGAAGCTTTCTTT. Its translation: CASSLGPSEAFF.

J is TRBJ2-6 and V is TRBV7-9, with 7 bases identical to TRBD1. V shed 6 bases, J shed 0 bases, and the junction held 14 bases outside the gene matches. There are 19 residues in the CDR3. CDR1 and CDR2 from the germline V gene are SEHNR and FQNEAQ (reference sequence). The CDR3 loop reads CASRSMLGQTSSGANVLTF. CDR3 in DNA: TGTGCCAGCAGATCTATGCTGGGACAGACGAGCTCTGGGGCCAACGTCCTGACTTTC. Drawing the rest from reference TRBV7-9 and TRBJ2-6, the complete variable domain is DTGVSQNPRHKITKRGQNVTFRCDPISEHNRLYWYRQTLGQGPEFLTYFQNEAQLEKSRLLSDRFSAERPKGSFSTLEIQRTEQGDSAMYLCASRSMLGQTSSGANVLTFGAGSRLTVL.

This chain uses TRBV30 with TRBJ2-2; D may be TRBD1 (6 bases). CDR1 and CDR2 (germline): GTSNPN, SVGIG (reference sequence). Trimming took off 4 bases at V and 4 bases at J, with 16 bases between the two ends. This CDR3 has 15 amino acids. The CDR3 loop is CAWNRGRGGTGELFF. The CDR3 DNA sequence: TGTGCCTGGAACCGCGGCAGAGGGGGCACCGGGGAGCTGTTTTTT.

The gene calls are TRBV19 and TRBJ2-3; perhaps TRBD1 as D (5 bases). This CDR3 spans 13 amino acids. Trimming cost V 6 bases and J 2 bases, with 9 bases left between them. CDR1 is LNHDA and CDR2 is SQIVND in the germline V gene (reference sequence). This CDR3 reads CASRGVPTDTQYF. DNA of the CDR3: TGTGCCAGTAGAGGGGTGCCCACAGATACGCAGTATTTT.

This clone was picked up a small number of times. V usage is TRBV4-2 and J usage is TRBJ2-1; 8 positions agree with TRBD2. The J segment lost 7 bases and the V segment lost 4 bases, leaving 12 bases of the junction unmatched. The CDR3 covers 16 residues. Germline V CDR1 and CDR2: LGHNA, YNFKEQ. CDR3 DNA: TGTGCCAGCAGCCCCCGGGGTAGCGGGAATCAGAATGAGCAGTTCTTC. Protein: CASSPRGSGNQNEQFF.

The chain recombines TRBV11-2 with TRBJ2-1; 8 bases are a match to TRBD1. V shed 5 bases and J 2 bases; nucleotides not matched to a gene: 17. The CDR3 has 19 residues. Germline V gene data show CDR1 as SGHAT and CDR2 as FQNNGV. CDR3 loop: CASSHGPHRTGTPYNEQFF. Here the CDR3 DNA reads TGTGCCAGCAGCCATGGCCCTCACCGGACAGGGACGCCCTACAATGAGCAGTTCTTC.

This rearrangement joins TRBV2 to TRBJ2-3, with D perhaps TRBD1 (6 bases). This CDR3 spans 12 amino acids. Per the germline V gene, CDR1 is SNHLY and CDR2 is FYNNEI. Trimming removed 7 bases at V and 7 bases at J, with 12 bases between. CDR3 region: CASTLGANTQYF. The CDR3 nucleotides are TGTGCCAGCACTTTGGGGGCAAATACGCAGTATTTT.

V and J are TRBV3-1 (or the pseudogene TRBV3-2) and TRBJ2-1, with TRBD2 identical over 13 bases. CDR3 length: 16 amino acids. Unmatched junction bases numbered 7, after V lost 4 bases and J lost 7 bases. Germline loops: CDR1 LGHDT, CDR2 YNNKEL (reference sequence). The CDR3 bases are TGTGCCAGCAGCCGCCAGACTAGCGGGGGGTGGAATGAGCAGTTCTTC. Translating gives CASSRQTSGGWNEQFF.

The chain joins TRBV27 to TRBJ1-1, with 8 bases aligning to TRBD1. CDR1 is MNHEY, CDR2 SMNVEV, per germline (reference sequence). V gave up 5 bases and J gave up 4 bases; unmatched junction bases: 6. The CDR3 extends over 14 amino acids. The CDR3 is CASSDRGRATEAFF. CDR3 DNA sequence: TGTGCCAGCAGTGACAGGGGTCGAGCCACTGAAGCTTTCTTT.

The CDR3 sequence is CASKQANYGYTF. The CDR3 bases are TGCGCCAGCAAACAGGCTAACTATGGCTACACCTTC. The V call is TRBV23-1, the J call TRBJ1-2, with a weak D call TRBD1 (5 bases). TRBV23-1 is reported as an ORF; its role is uncertain. The V gene lost 7 bases and the J gene lost 0 bases, with 6 bases spanning the gap. This CDR3 contains 12 residues.

The chain joins TRBV7-3 to TRBJ2-1; D perhaps matches TRBD2 (5 bases). V was trimmed by 1 base and J by 9 bases, leaving 10 bases between them. The CDR3 is 13 residues long. Germline V gene sequence: CDR1 SGHTA, CDR2 FQGTGA. The chain's CDR3 is CASSLNGAGEQFF. DNA of the CDR3: TGTGCCAGCAGCTTAAACGGCGCGGGTGAGCAGTTCTTC.

A few counts support this clone. The chain links TRBV5-1 to TRBJ2-1; 10 bases are shared with TRBD2. The ends lost 3 bases at V and 6 bases at J; junction bases unmatched: 3. This CDR3 has 14 amino acids. CDR1 is SGHRS and CDR2 is YFSETQ in the germline V gene. The CDR3 DNA reads TGCGCCAGCAGCTCGGGACTAGCGCTCAATGAGCAGTTCTTC. Its protein product is CASSSGLALNEQFF.

This sequence joins TRBV5-1 and TRBJ2-5; 10 bases map to TRBD2. The CDR3 is made up of 15 amino acids. Per the germline V gene, CDR1 is SGHRS and CDR2 is YFSETQ. J was trimmed by 2 bases and V by 4 bases; bases with no gene match: 5. CDR3 in DNA: TGCGCCAGCAGCCCAGGGACTAGCGTTCAAGAGACCCAGTACTTC. Translated: CASSPGTSVQETQYF.

The chain uses TRBV14 and TRBJ1-2, with D possibly TRBD1 on 5 matching bases. CDR1 is SGHDN, CDR2 FVKESK, per germline. This CDR3 region has 17 residues. V shed 4 bases and J shed 5 bases, with 23 bases lying between them. The DNA for the CDR3 is TGTGCCAGCAGCCGCACAATACCGGGCCCCGGGGGTTATGGCTACACCTTC. Protein product: CASSRTIPGPGGYGYTF.

V is TRBV12-5 and J is TRBJ1-5; 7 bases are shared with TRBD1. The CDR3 sequence is 16 residues long. Germline CDR1 LGHNT, CDR2 FRNRAP. V gave up 4 bases and J gave up 1 base; unmatched junction bases: 7. CDR3 in amino acids: CASGSPAGQSNQPQHF. CDR3 sequence (DNA): TGTGCTAGTGGTTCCCCCGCGGGACAGAGCAATCAGCCCCAGCATTTT. Based on the CDR3 plus reference TRBV12-5 and TRBJ1-5, the full variable domain is DARVTQTPRHKVTEMGQEVTMRCQPILGHNTVFWYRQTMMQGLELLAYFRNRAPLDDSGMPKDRFSAEMPDATLATLKIQPSEPRDSAVYFCASGSPAGQSNQPQHFGDGTRLSIL.

The rearrangement uses TRBV12-3 or TRBV12-4 and TRBJ2-7; possible D gene TRBD2, 6 bases. Between the trimmed V and J ends, which lost 8 bases and 0 bases, there was a span of 11 bases. CDR3 length: 13 residues. CDR3 sequence: CASGGTSSYEQYF. For the CDR3, the DNA is TGTGCCAGCGGGGGGACGAGCTCCTACGAGCAGTACTTC.

The chain recombines TRBV30 with TRBJ1-5; D remains ambiguous. Germline CDR1 and CDR2: GTSNPN and SVGIG (reference sequence). CDR3 length equals 12 residues. Trimming removed 4 bases at V and 3 bases at J, with 7 bases between. CDR3 protein: CAWTSLNQPQHF. The CDR3, as DNA: TGTGCCTGGACCTCTCTCAATCAGCCCCAGCATTTT.

The chain recombines TRBV6-2 or TRBV6-3 with TRBJ1-6; D is unclear. Germline V lookup: CDR1 MNHEY, CDR2 SVGEGT. V was clipped by 5 bases and J by 5 bases, with 13 bases between them. This CDR3 contains 15 residues. CDR3 coding DNA: TGTGCCAGCAGTCTATATCGGGGAAATAATTCACCCCTCCACTTT. This codes for CASSLYRGNNSPLHF.